This T cell receptor beta chain was captured in a study of post-analysis software for immune sequencing data. The overall study: As for disease course, relapsing-remitting, secondary progressive and progressive-relapsing multiple sclerosis were all included.

Study-level results: A handful of TRBV segments (TRBV5-6, TRBV5-1 and TRBV20-1 among them) occurred more frequently in patients than in controls. Under F measure analysis, samples from one preparation batch co-clustered strongly.

Trimming removed 2 bases at V and 2 bases at J, with 12 bases between. Germline CDR1 is DFQATT and CDR2 is SNEGSKA (reference sequence). The CDR3 totals 14 residues. Unique molecular identifiers tagged the TCR beta cDNA libraries. There were about 1 to 10 million T cells, and about 500,000 cDNA molecules came from them. Using its own MiXCR run on the PCR reads, TCRdb lists one record per CDR3 protein. The data show 600,000 to 700,000 distinct CDR3 sequences, with 59% seen just once and approximately 10% held by the top ten. This clonotype was recorded a few times. What it recognizes is unknown. The chain recombines TRBV20-1 with TRBJ1-2; unclear D gene. The material sequenced was blood. The receptor was derived from a girl aged 2 to 10 with multiple sclerosis. The CDR3 spells CSARRRHFNYGYTF. Written as DNA, the CDR3 is TGCAGTGCTAGACGTCGACACTTCAACTATGGCTACACCTTC.